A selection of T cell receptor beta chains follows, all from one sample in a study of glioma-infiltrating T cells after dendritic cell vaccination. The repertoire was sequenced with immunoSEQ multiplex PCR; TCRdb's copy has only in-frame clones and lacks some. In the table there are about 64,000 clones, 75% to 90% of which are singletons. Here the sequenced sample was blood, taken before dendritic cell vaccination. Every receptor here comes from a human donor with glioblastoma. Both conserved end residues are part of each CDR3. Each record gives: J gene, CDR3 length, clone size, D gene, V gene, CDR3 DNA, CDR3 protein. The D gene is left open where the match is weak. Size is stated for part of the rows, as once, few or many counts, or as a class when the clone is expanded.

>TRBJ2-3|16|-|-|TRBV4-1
TGCGCCAGCAGCGCTCCTAGGGGGGGGATCGCAGATACGCAGTATTTT
CASSAPRGGIADTQYF
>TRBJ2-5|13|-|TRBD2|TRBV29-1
TGCAGCGTTGACAGCGGGGCGAGGGTGACCCAGTACTTC
CSVDSGARVTQYF
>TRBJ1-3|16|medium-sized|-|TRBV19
TGTGCCAGTAGTATAAATTGGCCAGGGTTTGGAAACACCATATATTTT
CASSINWPGFGNTIYF
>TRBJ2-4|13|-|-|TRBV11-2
TGTGCCGGCAGATTACAGGGTGCGAACATTCAGTACTTC
CAGRLQGANIQYF
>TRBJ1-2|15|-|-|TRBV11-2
TGTGCCAGCAGCTTAGGGCAGGGAGGTAACTATGGCTACACCTTC
CASSLGQGGNYGYTF
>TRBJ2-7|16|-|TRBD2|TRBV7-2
TGTGCCAGCAGCTTAGTAGGGCTAGCGGCTACTAGCGAGCAGTACTTC
CASSLVGLAATSEQYF
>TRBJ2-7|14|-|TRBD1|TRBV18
TGTGCCAGCTCACCACAGGGGGCTAGGTACGAGCAGTACTTC
CASSPQGARYEQYF
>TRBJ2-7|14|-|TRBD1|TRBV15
TGTGCCACCAGCAAGGACAGGGTTTCCAACGAGCAGTACTTC
CATSKDRVSNEQYF
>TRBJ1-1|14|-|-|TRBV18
TGTGCCAGCTCGTACAGAGACCTGAACACTGAAGCTTTCTTT
CASSYRDLNTEAFF
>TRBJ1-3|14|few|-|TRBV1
TGCACCAGCAGACTGGACAGTGGTGGAAACACCATATATTTT
CTSRLDSGGNTIYF
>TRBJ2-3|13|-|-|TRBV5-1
TGCGCCTCTCAAGAGGGTAACACAGATACGCAGTATTTT
CASQEGNTDTQYF
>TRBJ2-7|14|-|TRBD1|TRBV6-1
TGTGCCAGCTCAAGTTGGACAGGGAGCTACGAGCAGTACTTC
CASSSWTGSYEQYF
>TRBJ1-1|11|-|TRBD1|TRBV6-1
TGTGCCATCAGTGCGCGGGACAGCCTAGTCTTT
CAISARDSLVF
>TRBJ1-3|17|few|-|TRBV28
TGTGCCAGCAACTCGCGGGGGGCCCTTTCCTCTGGAAACACCATATATTTT
CASNSRGALSSGNTIYF
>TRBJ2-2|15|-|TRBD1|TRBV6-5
TGTGCCAGCAGTCGACAGGGGGGGAACACCGGGGAGCTGTTTTTT
CASSRQGGNTGELFF
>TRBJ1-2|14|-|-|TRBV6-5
TGTGCCAGCAGCCGAACCTCCGGGGGCTATGGCTACACCTTC
CASSRTSGGYGYTF
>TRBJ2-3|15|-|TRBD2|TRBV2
TGTGCCAGCAGACGGGACGCCGGGAGGTCAGATACGCAGTATTTT
CASRRDAGRSDTQYF
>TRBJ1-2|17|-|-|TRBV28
TGTGCCAGCAGTTTTGAATATTCTGAGGCTGCTAACTATGGCTACACCTTC
CASSFEYSEAANYGYTF
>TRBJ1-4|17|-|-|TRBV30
TGTGCCTGGAGTCGGGGACACCTGTTAAACCATAATGAAAAACTGTTTTTT
CAWSRGHLLNHNEKLFF
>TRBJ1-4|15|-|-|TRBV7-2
TGTGCCAGCAGCCCGGCCCCGGGTCAGTATGAAAAACTGTTTTTT
CASSPAPGQYEKLFF
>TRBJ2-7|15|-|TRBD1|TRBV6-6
TGTGCCAGCAGTGCCCGCCGGGACAGGGGTGACGAGCAGTACTTC
CASSARRDRGDEQYF
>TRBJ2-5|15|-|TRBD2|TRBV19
TGTGCCAGTAGTATAGGTTCCGGGGGGGCAGAGACCCAGTACTTC
CASSIGSGGAETQYF
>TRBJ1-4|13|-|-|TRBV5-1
TGCGCCAGCAGCTTAGAAGGGGCAGAAAAACTGTTTTTT
CASSLEGAEKLFF
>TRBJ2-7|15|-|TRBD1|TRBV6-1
TGTGCCAGCAGTTTACCCGGGACAGGGGCCCCCAAGCAGTACTTC
CASSLPGTGAPKQYF
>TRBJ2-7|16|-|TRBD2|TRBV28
TGTGCCAGCAGTCCCCCAGGTAGCGGGGGCAACTACGAGCAGTACTTC
CASSPPGSGGNYEQYF
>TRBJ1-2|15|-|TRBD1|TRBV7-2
TGTGCCAGCAGCCAACAACAGGGGGGTCCGAATGGCTACACCTTC
CASSQQQGGPNGYTF
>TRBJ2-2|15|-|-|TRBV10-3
TGTGCCATCAGCCAGGGACTGGAATCCACCGGGGAGCTGTTTTTT
CAISQGLESTGELFF
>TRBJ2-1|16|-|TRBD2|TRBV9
TGTGCCAGCAGCGTAGGAACTAGCGGGGACTACAATGAGCAGTTCTTC
CASSVGTSGDYNEQFF
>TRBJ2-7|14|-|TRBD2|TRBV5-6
TGTGCCAGCAGCTTTGGTCGGGGGGCCTACGAGCAGTACTTC
CASSFGRGAYEQYF
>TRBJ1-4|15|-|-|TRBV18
TGTGCCAGCTCACTAAGCGGGGCTCATAATGAAAAACTGTTTTTT
CASSLSGAHNEKLFF
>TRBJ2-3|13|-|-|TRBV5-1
TGCGCCAGCAGCTTGGCTCCGGGAGATACGCAGTATTTT
CASSLAPGDTQYF
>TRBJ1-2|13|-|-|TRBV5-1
TGCGCCAGCAGCTTGTTCGGGGGTACTGGCTACACCTTC
CASSLFGGTGYTF
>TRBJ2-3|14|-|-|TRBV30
TGTGCCTGCCTTGGGGCAGTCGGCACAGATACGCAGTATTTT
CACLGAVGTDTQYF
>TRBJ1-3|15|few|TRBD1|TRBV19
TGTGCCAGTAGTGACTCGACAGGGGCAGGAAACACCATATATTTT
CASSDSTGAGNTIYF
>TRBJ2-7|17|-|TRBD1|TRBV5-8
TGTGCCAGCAGCCTGGTATCCTGGACAGGGGCCGGAGGGGAGCAGTACTTC
CASSLVSWTGAGGEQYF
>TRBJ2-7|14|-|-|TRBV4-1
TGCGCCAGCAGCCCCAGGGTCCCAGGGGACGAGCAGTACTTC
CASSPRVPGDEQYF
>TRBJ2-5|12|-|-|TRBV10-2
TGCGCCAGCAGTGCTACGAGGGAGACCCAGTACTTC
CASSATRETQYF
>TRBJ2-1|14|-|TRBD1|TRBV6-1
TGTGCCAGCAGGACAGGGGCTTCCTACAATGAGCAGTTCTTC
CASRTGASYNEQFF